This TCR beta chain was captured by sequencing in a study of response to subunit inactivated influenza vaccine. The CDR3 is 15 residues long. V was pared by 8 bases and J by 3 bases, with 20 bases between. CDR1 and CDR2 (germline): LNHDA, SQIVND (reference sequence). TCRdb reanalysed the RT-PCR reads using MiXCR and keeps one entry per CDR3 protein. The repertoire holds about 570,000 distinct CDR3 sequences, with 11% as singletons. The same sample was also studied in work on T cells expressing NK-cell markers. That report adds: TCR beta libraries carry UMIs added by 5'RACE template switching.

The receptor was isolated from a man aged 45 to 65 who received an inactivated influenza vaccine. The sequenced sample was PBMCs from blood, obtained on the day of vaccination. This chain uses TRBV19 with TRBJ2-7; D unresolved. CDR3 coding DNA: TGTGCCAGTGCTTCCGGGCCTCGAGGCAGCTACGAGCAGTACTTC. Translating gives CASASGPRGSYEQYF.